These T cell receptor beta chains were read from a single sample in a study of T cell responses to AZD1222 COVID-19 vaccine. Produced via immunoSEQ multiplex PCR; TCRdb's table is partial and in-frame only. The table shows approximately 150,000 clones, with under 95% occurring only once. The sequences come from peripheral blood, collected on day 0 of AZD1222 vaccination. Receptors were obtained from an adult in good health. Each CDR3 is given with its conserved first and last residue. The D gene is left open where the match is weak. Only part of the rows carry a size: once, few, many, or a class if the clone is expanded.

J gene: TRBJ1-5
clone size: few
D gene: .
V gene: TRBV6-5
CDR3 DNA: TGTGCCAGCAGTTCCCAGGTGAATCAGCCCCAGCATTTT
CDR3 protein: CASSSQVNQPQHF

J gene: TRBJ1-2
clone size: .
D gene: TRBD1
V gene: TRBV28
CDR3 DNA: TGTGCCAGCAGTTCCGAGGGAGACAGGGTCTACGGCTACACCTTC
CDR3 protein: CASSSEGDRVYGYTF

J gene: TRBJ2-7
clone size: .
D gene: TRBD1
V gene: TRBV7-2
CDR3 DNA: TGTGCCAGCAGCTTACAGGGGGCCTACGAGCAGTACTTC
CDR3 protein: CASSLQGAYEQYF

J gene: TRBJ2-5
clone size: .
D gene: .
V gene: TRBV2
CDR3 DNA: TGTGCCAGCAGTGAACAGGGGACGAGAGAGACCCAGTACTTC
CDR3 protein: CASSEQGTRETQYF

J gene: TRBJ1-2
clone size: .
D gene: TRBD1
V gene: TRBV20-1
CDR3 DNA: TGCAGTGCCTCTACGGACAGGCCGGGATTC
CDR3 protein: CSASTDRPGF

J gene: TRBJ2-1
clone size: .
D gene: TRBD2
V gene: TRBV14
CDR3 DNA: TGTGCCAGCAGCCAGGTAGCGGGGGGGAACAATGAGCAGTTCTTC
CDR3 protein: CASSQVAGGNNEQFF

J gene: TRBJ2-2
clone size: .
D gene: TRBD2
V gene: TRBV19
CDR3 DNA: TGTGCCAGTACCCCTCCGGGACTAGCGGGGAACACCGGGGAGCTGTTTTTT
CDR3 protein: CASTPPGLAGNTGELFF

J gene: TRBJ1-3
clone size: few
D gene: .
V gene: TRBV4-2
CDR3 DNA: TGTGCCAGCAGCCAAGAACTCCGGACCTCTGGAAACACCATATATTTT
CDR3 protein: CASSQELRTSGNTIYF

J gene: TRBJ1-1
clone size: few
D gene: .
V gene: TRBV12-3/TRBV12-4
CDR3 DNA: TGTGCCAGCAGTTTGACGGTGAACACTGAAGCTTTCTTT
CDR3 protein: CASSLTVNTEAFF

J gene: TRBJ2-7
clone size: .
D gene: .
V gene: TRBV5-4
CDR3 DNA: TGTGCCAGCAGCTTGGAGCCCGGGGTAAGTCAGTACTTC
CDR3 protein: CASSLEPGVSQYF

J gene: TRBJ1-1
clone size: once
D gene: .
V gene: TRBV28
CDR3 DNA: TGTGCCAGCAGTTTATCGGGAGGCACGCTTGAAGCTTTCTTT
CDR3 protein: CASSLSGGTLEAFF

J gene: TRBJ2-1
clone size: .
D gene: TRBD2
V gene: TRBV5-4
CDR3 DNA: TGTGCCAGCAGCTTGCGAAGTCTGGCGGGGGGCCCCGACAATGAGCAGTTCTTC
CDR3 protein: CASSLRSLAGGPDNEQFF

J gene: TRBJ1-2
clone size: .
D gene: .
V gene: TRBV12-3/TRBV12-4
CDR3 DNA: TGTGCCAGCAGGGAATTCTATGGCTACACCTTC
CDR3 protein: CASREFYGYTF

J gene: TRBJ1-2
clone size: .
D gene: .
V gene: TRBV25-1
CDR3 DNA: TGTGCCAGCAGTGAATGGGAGTTGGGGGACTATGGCTACACCTTC
CDR3 protein: CASSEWELGDYGYTF

J gene: TRBJ2-2
clone size: .
D gene: .
V gene: TRBV27
CDR3 DNA: TGTGCCAGCAGTTTTGAGGGGGTAGGGGGGGAGCTGTTTTTT
CDR3 protein: CASSFEGVGGELFF

J gene: TRBJ1-5
clone size: .
D gene: .
V gene: TRBV6-2/TRBV6-3
CDR3 DNA: TGTGCCAGCAGTTACTCGGCCATGGCAGGGGGCAATCAGCCCCAGCATTTT
CDR3 protein: CASSYSAMAGGNQPQHF

J gene: TRBJ2-5
clone size: .
D gene: TRBD2
V gene: TRBV29-1
CDR3 DNA: TGCAGCGTTGGGCTCCGACTAGCCGGAGAGACCCAGTACTTC
CDR3 protein: CSVGLRLAGETQYF

J gene: TRBJ2-7
clone size: .
D gene: TRBD2
V gene: TRBV24-1
CDR3 DNA: TGTGCCACCATTAGCAGCGGGAGCCCCGCCTACGAGCAGTACTTC
CDR3 protein: CATISSGSPAYEQYF

J gene: TRBJ2-4
clone size: .
D gene: TRBD2
V gene: TRBV19
CDR3 DNA: TGTGCCAGTAGTATAGATCGGCCCCTAGCGGGGGGCCCTCTAGCCAAAAACATTCAGTACTTC
CDR3 protein: CASSIDRPLAGGPLAKNIQYF

J gene: TRBJ1-5
clone size: .
D gene: .
V gene: TRBV18
CDR3 DNA: TGTGCCAGCTCACCGAGGGGGGTGGACAATCAGCCCCAGCATTTT
CDR3 protein: CASSPRGVDNQPQHF

J gene: TRBJ1-3
clone size: .
D gene: .
V gene: TRBV7-2
CDR3 DNA: TGTGCCAGCAGCTTGCAGGGACCGCTCTCTGGAAACACCATATATTTT
CDR3 protein: CASSLQGPLSGNTIYF

J gene: TRBJ2-1
clone size: .
D gene: TRBD2
V gene: TRBV5-1
CDR3 DNA: TGCGCCAGCAGCGATGGTATAGGGGACTACTCTGTTGAGCAGTTCTTC
CDR3 protein: CASSDGIGDYSVEQFF

J gene: TRBJ2-7
clone size: .
D gene: .
V gene: TRBV29-1
CDR3 DNA: TGCAGCGTCCTAGGGGTCCACGAGCAGTACTTC
CDR3 protein: CSVLGVHEQYF

J gene: TRBJ1-2
clone size: .
D gene: .
V gene: TRBV6-6
CDR3 DNA: TGTGCCAGCAGTGCCAGGGGTGCGGATGGCTACACCTTC
CDR3 protein: CASSARGADGYTF

J gene: TRBJ2-3
clone size: .
D gene: .
V gene: TRBV7-2
CDR3 DNA: TGTGCCAGTCGTTTGGCAGATACGCAGTATTTT
CDR3 protein: CASRLADTQYF

J gene: TRBJ2-7
clone size: .
D gene: .
V gene: TRBV28
CDR3 DNA: TGTGCCAGCCAGACTCCCCTCGCGTACGAGCAGTACTTC
CDR3 protein: CASQTPLAYEQYF

J gene: TRBJ2-1
clone size: .
D gene: TRBD1
V gene: TRBV19
CDR3 DNA: TGTGCCAGTAGTACCCCTCTGGACAGGGGGCTCCGGTCCTACAATGAGCAGTTCTTC
CDR3 protein: CASSTPLDRGLRSYNEQFF

J gene: TRBJ1-3
clone size: .
D gene: TRBD1
V gene: TRBV7-9
CDR3 DNA: TGTGCCAGCAGCTTAGCAACGTGGGGACAGGGGAGAGGAAACACCATATATTTT
CDR3 protein: CASSLATWGQGRGNTIYF

J gene: TRBJ1-1
clone size: .
D gene: .
V gene: TRBV7-9
CDR3 DNA: TGTGCCAGCAGCCTACCCGAGACAGCGATGAACACTGAAGCTTTCTTT
CDR3 protein: CASSLPETAMNTEAFF

J gene: TRBJ1-5
clone size: .
D gene: .
V gene: TRBV19
CDR3 DNA: TGTGCCAGTAGTCTCCGCCACACCTATAATCAGCCCCAGCATTTT
CDR3 protein: CASSLRHTYNQPQHF

J gene: TRBJ1-1
clone size: few
D gene: .
V gene: TRBV3-1/TRBV3-2
CDR3 DNA: TGTGCCAGCAGCCCCCTATTCCTTGAAGCTTTCTTT
CDR3 protein: CASSPLFLEAFF

J gene: TRBJ1-5
clone size: .
D gene: TRBD1
V gene: TRBV28
CDR3 DNA: TGTGCCAGCAGTGACAGGGGCAGCAATCAGCCCCAGCATTTT
CDR3 protein: CASSDRGSNQPQHF

J gene: TRBJ1-1
clone size: .
D gene: TRBD1
V gene: TRBV9
CDR3 DNA: TGTGCCAGCAGCCCTCGACAGGGGACGAACACTGAAGCTTTCTTT
CDR3 protein: CASSPRQGTNTEAFF

J gene: TRBJ1-1
clone size: .
D gene: .
V gene: TRBV12-3/TRBV12-4
CDR3 DNA: TGTGCCAGCACCCTGGGAACTGAAGCTTTCTTT
CDR3 protein: CASTLGTEAFF

J gene: TRBJ2-3
clone size: .
D gene: .
V gene: TRBV19
CDR3 DNA: TGTGCCAGCCCGCCCCCAAACTCATACGGGAGATTCGCAGATACGCAGTATTTT
CDR3 protein: CASPPPNSYGRFADTQYF

J gene: TRBJ2-7
clone size: .
D gene: TRBD1
V gene: TRBV5-6
CDR3 DNA: TGTGCCAGCACCCTGGGCAGGGGGCTAGCCTACGAGCAGTACTTC
CDR3 protein: CASTLGRGLAYEQYF

J gene: TRBJ2-2
clone size: .
D gene: TRBD2
V gene: TRBV7-2
CDR3 DNA: TGTGCCAGCAGCTCTCTTTCTAGCGGGACCGGGGAGCTGTTTTTT
CDR3 protein: CASSSLSSGTGELFF

J gene: TRBJ1-2
clone size: .
D gene: .
V gene: TRBV29-1
CDR3 DNA: TGCAGCGCCCCAGCTGGGGGGGAAGGTCCTGGCTACACCTTC
CDR3 protein: CSAPAGGEGPGYTF

J gene: TRBJ1-2
clone size: .
D gene: .
V gene: TRBV6-1
CDR3 DNA: TGTGCCAGCAGTGAAGCGTACCCCAATAACTATGGCTACACCTTC
CDR3 protein: CASSEAYPNNYGYTF

J gene: TRBJ1-1
clone size: .
D gene: .
V gene: TRBV7-3
CDR3 DNA: TGTGCCAGCAGCCCGACTTACGGCTCGTCCGAAGCTTTCTTT
CDR3 protein: CASSPTYGSSEAFF

J gene: TRBJ2-7
clone size: .
D gene: TRBD2
V gene: TRBV9
CDR3 DNA: TGTGCCAGCAGCGTAGGCCTAGCGGCATATGAGCAGTACTTC
CDR3 protein: CASSVGLAAYEQYF

J gene: TRBJ1-2
clone size: .
D gene: .
V gene: TRBV18
CDR3 DNA: TGTGCCAGCTCACCACAGGAGAGGTTGGGCTATGGCTACACCTTC
CDR3 protein: CASSPQERLGYGYTF

J gene: TRBJ1-1
clone size: .
D gene: .
V gene: TRBV3-1/TRBV3-2
CDR3 DNA: TGTGCCAGCAGCCAAGATCGGTTAGGTCGAAGAACGGAGGACTTGAACACTGAAGCTTTCTTT
CDR3 protein: CASSQDRLGRRTEDLNTEAFF

J gene: TRBJ1-1
clone size: once
D gene: .
V gene: TRBV6-5
CDR3 DNA: TGTGCCAGCAGTTACCGGAACACTGAAGCTTTCTTT
CDR3 protein: CASSYRNTEAFF

J gene: TRBJ2-7
clone size: .
D gene: .
V gene: TRBV30
CDR3 DNA: TGTGCCTGGAGTGTTGGGACACCGGCTGACGAGCAGTACTTC
CDR3 protein: CAWSVGTPADEQYF

J gene: TRBJ1-4
clone size: .
D gene: TRBD1
V gene: TRBV19
CDR3 DNA: TGTGCCAGTAGTATAGACCTGGTGCGCGGGACAGGGCGAGAAAAACTGTTTTTT
CDR3 protein: CASSIDLVRGTGREKLFF

J gene: TRBJ2-1
clone size: .
D gene: TRBD2
V gene: TRBV19
CDR3 DNA: TGTGCCAGTCGAGCGGGAGAGTTCTACAATGAGCAGTTCTTC
CDR3 protein: CASRAGEFYNEQFF

J gene: TRBJ1-2
clone size: .
D gene: .
V gene: TRBV23-1
CDR3 DNA: TGCGCCAGCAGGCCGGGGGGGGCAGGCTATGGCTACACCTTC
CDR3 protein: CASRPGGAGYGYTF

J gene: TRBJ1-5
clone size: .
D gene: .
V gene: TRBV30
CDR3 DNA: TGTGCCTGGAGTTACAGGGCCATAGGAGATCAGCCCCAGCATTTT
CDR3 protein: CAWSYRAIGDQPQHF

J gene: TRBJ2-3
clone size: .
D gene: .
V gene: TRBV7-3
CDR3 DNA: TGTGCCAGCAGCCCACTTAGCACAGATACGCAGTATTTT
CDR3 protein: CASSPLSTDTQYF

J gene: TRBJ1-2
clone size: .
D gene: TRBD1
V gene: TRBV29-1
CDR3 DNA: TGCAGCGTTCATGGGGACAGGGGTAACTATGGCTACACCTTC
CDR3 protein: CSVHGDRGNYGYTF

J gene: TRBJ2-3
clone size: .
D gene: .
V gene: TRBV9
CDR3 DNA: TGTGCCAGCAGCGAGTCGGCGAGTCGCACAGATACGCAGTATTTT
CDR3 protein: CASSESASRTDTQYF